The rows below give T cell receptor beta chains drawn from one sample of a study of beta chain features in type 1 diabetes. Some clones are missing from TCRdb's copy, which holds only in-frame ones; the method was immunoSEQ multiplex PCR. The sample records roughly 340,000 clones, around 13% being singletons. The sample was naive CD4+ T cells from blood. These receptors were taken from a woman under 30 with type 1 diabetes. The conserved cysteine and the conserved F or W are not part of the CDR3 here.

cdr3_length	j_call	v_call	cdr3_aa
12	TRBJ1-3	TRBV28	ASRRGTAGNTIY
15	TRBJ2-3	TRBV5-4	ASSLPGLTGRTDTQY
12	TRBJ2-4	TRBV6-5	ASTTGIGKNIQY
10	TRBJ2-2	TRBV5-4	ASSLRGNALF
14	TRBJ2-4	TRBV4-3	ASSQDRTVGKNIQY
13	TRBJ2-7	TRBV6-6	ASSYWAGGSNEQY
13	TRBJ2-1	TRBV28	ASSPSGTRLYEQF
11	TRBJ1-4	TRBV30	ACSGGHNEKLF
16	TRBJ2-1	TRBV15	ATSRGSSGRPPRNEQF
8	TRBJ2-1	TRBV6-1	ASRLVEQF
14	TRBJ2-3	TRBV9	ASSTKAWTRADTQY
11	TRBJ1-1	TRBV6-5	AISIGTTAEAF
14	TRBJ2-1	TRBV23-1	ASSQSTGPNYNEQF
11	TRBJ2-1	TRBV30	AWGLALWNEQF
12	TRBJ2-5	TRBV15	ATSTLQVPETQY
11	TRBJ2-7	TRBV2	ASRGLARDEQY
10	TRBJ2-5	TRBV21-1	ASGPSAETQY
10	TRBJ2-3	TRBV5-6	ASRIKGAGGY
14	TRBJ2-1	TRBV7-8	ASSSRLQPGGNEQF
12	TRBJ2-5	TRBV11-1	ASSLGTGLETQY
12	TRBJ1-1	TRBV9	ASSPTMTLTEAF
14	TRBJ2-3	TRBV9	ASSGPGTSGTDTQY
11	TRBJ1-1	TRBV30	AWSVSSGTEAF
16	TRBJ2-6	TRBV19	ASQTKTGPRSGANVLT
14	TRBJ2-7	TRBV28	ASSSYRTGGYYEQY
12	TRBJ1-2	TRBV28	ASSLGQGLYGYT
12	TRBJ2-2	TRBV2	ASNPSGRTGELF
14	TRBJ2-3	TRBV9	ASSVTSWSISDTQY
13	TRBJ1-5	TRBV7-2	ASSLGQGANQPQH
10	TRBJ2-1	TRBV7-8	ASSLPSQEQF
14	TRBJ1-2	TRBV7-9	ASTRDRGTYSGGYT
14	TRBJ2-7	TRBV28	ATVPSLGGSGYEQY
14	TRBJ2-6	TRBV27	ASSGGIGSGANVLT
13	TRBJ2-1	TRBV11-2	ASSSATSGRGEQF
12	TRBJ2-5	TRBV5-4	ASSLGARQETQY
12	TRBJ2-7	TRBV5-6	ASSFRQGGNEQY
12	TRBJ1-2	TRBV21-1	ASSNPDRVCGYT
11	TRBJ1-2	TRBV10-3	AISEQDRYGYT
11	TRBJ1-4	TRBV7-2	ASRRGYGEKLF
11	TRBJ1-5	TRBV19	ATPQGYDQPQH
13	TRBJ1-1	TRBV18	ASSPPGGRRSEAF
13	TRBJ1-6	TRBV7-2	ASSLWGGVSSPLH
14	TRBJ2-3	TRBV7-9	ASSVVAGGFTDTQY
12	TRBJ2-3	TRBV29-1	SVLVRGGLDTQY
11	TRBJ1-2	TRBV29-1	SVGGVMSYGYT
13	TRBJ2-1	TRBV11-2	ASSLGPSSPHEQF
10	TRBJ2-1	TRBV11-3	ASSRGYNEQF
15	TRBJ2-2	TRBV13	ASSPRSSGRETGELF
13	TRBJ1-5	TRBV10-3	AISESTRGVQPQH
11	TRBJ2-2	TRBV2	ASAARGTGELF
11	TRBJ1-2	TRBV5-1	ASSTTGDGGYT
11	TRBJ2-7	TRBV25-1	ASSGASLAEQY
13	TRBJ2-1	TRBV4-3	ASSHLELPGNEQF